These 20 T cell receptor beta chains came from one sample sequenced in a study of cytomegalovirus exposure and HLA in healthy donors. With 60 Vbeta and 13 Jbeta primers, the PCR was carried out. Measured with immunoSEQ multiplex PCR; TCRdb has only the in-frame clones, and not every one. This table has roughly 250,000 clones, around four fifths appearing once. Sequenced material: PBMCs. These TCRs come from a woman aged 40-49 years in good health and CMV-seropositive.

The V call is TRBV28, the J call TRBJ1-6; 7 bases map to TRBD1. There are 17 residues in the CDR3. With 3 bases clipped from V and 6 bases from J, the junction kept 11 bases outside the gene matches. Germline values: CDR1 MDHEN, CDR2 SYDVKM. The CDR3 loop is CASSFPLQGQLNSPLHF. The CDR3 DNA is TGTGCCAGCAGTTTTCCCCTCCAGGGACAGCTTAATTCACCCCTCCACTTT.

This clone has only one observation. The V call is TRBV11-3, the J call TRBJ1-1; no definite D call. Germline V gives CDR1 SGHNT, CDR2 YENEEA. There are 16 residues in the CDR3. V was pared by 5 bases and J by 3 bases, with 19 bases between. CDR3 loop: CASSPRRSARDTEAFF. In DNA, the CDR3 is TGTGCCAGCAGCCCGAGGCGGTCAGCGAGGGACACTGAAGCTTTCTTT.

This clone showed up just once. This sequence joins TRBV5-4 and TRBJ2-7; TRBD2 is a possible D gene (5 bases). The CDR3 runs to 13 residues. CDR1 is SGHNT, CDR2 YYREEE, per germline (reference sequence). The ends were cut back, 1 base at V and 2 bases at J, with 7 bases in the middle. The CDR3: CASSLPGTYEQYF. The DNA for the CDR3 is TGTGCCAGCAGCTTGCCGGGGACCTACGAGCAGTACTTC.

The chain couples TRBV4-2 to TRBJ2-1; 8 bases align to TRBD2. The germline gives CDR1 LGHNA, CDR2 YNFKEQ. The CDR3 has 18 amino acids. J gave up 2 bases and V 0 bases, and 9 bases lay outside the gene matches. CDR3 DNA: TGTGCCAGCAGCCAAGATTGGAACAGCGGGAGTCCCTACAATGAGCAGTTCTTC. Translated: CASSQDWNSGSPYNEQFF.

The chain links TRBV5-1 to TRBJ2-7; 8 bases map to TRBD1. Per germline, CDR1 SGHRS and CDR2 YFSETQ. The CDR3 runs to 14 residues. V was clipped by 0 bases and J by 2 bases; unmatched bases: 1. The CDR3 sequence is CASSLGQGPYEQYF. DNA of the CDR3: TGCGCCAGCAGCTTGGGACAGGGGCCCTACGAGCAGTACTTC.

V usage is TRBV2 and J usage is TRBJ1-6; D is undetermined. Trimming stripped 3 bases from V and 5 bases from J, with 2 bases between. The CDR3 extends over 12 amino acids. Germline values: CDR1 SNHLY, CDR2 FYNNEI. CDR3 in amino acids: CASSDNNSPLHF. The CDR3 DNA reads TGTGCCAGCAGTGATAATAATTCACCCCTCCACTTT.

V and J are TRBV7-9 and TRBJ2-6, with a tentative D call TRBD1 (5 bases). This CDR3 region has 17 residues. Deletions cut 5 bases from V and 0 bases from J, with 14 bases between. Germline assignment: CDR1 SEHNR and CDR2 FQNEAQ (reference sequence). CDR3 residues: CASSQQAGTSGANVLTF. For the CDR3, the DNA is TGTGCCAGCAGCCAACAGGCCGGAACCTCTGGGGCCAACGTCCTGACTTTC.

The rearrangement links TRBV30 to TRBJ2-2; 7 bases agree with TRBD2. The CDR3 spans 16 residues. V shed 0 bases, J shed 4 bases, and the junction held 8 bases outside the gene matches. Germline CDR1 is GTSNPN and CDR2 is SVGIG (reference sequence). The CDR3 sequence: CAWSVGVGGPTGELFF. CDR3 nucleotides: TGTGCCTGGAGTGTAGGGGTGGGAGGGCCCACCGGGGAGCTGTTTTTT.

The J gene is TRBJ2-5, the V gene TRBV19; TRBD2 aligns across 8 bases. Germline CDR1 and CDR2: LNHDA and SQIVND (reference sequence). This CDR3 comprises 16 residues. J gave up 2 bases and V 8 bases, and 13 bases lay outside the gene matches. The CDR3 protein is CASSISGGDGQETQYF. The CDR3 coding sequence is TGTGCCAGTTCTATTTCGGGAGGGGACGGTCAAGAGACCCAGTACTTC.

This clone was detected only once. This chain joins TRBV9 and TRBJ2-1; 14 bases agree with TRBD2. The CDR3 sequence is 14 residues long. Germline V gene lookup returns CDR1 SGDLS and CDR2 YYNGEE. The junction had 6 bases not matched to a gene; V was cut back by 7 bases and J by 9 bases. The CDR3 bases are TGTGCCAGCGTTCCGGGACTAGCGGGAGTTGAGCAGTTCTTC. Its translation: CASVPGLAGVEQFF.

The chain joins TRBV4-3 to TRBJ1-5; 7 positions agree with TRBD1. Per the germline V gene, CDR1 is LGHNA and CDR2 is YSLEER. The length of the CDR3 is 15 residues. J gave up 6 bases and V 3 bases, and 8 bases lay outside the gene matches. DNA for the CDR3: TGCGCCAGCAGCCAGATACAGGGGATCGGTCAGCCCCAGCATTTT. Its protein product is CASSQIQGIGQPQHF.

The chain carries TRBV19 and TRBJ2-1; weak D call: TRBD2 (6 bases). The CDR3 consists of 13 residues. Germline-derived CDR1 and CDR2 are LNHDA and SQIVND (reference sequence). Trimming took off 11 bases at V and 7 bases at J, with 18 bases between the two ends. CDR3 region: CASTLGGPNEQFF. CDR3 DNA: TGTGCCTCCACCCTGGGGGGTCCGAATGAGCAGTTCTTC.

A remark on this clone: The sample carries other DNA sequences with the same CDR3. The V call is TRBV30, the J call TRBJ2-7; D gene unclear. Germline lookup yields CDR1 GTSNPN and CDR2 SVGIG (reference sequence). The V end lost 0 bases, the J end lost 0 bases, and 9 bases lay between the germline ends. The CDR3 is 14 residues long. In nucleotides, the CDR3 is TGTGCCTGGAGTGTAGGCGGCAGCTCCTACGAGCAGTACTTC. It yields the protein CAWSVGGSSYEQYF.

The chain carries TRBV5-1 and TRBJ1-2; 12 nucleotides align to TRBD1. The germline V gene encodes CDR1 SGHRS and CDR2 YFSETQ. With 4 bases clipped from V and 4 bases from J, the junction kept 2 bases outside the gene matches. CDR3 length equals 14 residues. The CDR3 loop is CASSTGQGAYGYTF. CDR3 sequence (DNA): TGCGCCAGCAGCACGGGACAGGGGGCCTATGGCTACACCTTC. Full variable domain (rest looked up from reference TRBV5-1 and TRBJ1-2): KAGVTQTPRYLIKTRGQQVTLSCSPISGHRSVSWYQQTPGQGLQFLFEYFSETQRNKGNFPGRFSGRQFSNSRSEMNVSTLELGDSALYLCASSTGQGAYGYTFGSGTRLTVV.

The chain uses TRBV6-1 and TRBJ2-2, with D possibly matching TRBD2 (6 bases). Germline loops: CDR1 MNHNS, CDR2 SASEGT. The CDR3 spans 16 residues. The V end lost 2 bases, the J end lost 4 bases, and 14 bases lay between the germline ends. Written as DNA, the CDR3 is TGTGCCAGCAGTGAAACAACTAGCCGGTCCACCGGGGAGCTGTTTTTT. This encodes CASSETTSRSTGELFF.

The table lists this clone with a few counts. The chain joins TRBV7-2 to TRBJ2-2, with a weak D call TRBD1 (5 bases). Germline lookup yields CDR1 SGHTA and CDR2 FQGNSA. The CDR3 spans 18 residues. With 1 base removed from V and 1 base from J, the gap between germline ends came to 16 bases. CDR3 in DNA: TGTGCCAGCAGCTTAGTACCCCATGGGGCGCAGAACACCGGGGAGCTGTTTTTT. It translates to CASSLVPHGAQNTGELFF.

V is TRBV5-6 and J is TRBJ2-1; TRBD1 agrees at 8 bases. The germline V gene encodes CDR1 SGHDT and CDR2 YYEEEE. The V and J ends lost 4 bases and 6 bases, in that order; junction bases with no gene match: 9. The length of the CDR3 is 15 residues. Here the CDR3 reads CASSAGTGRINEQFF. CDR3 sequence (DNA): TGTGCCAGCAGCGCAGGGACAGGAAGGATCAATGAGCAGTTCTTC.

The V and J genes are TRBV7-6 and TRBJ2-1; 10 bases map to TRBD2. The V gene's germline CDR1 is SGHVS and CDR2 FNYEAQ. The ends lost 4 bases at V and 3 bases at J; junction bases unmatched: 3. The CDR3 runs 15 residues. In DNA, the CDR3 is TGTGCCAGCAGCTCCGAGCGGGAGGGCTACAATGAGCAGTTCTTC. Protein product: CASSSEREGYNEQFF.

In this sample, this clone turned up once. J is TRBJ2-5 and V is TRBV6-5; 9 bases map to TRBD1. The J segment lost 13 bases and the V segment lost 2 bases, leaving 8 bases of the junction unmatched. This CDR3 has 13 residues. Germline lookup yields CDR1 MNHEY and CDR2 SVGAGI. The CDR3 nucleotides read TGTGCCAGCAGTTACCAGGGACAGGGCATATGGTACTTC. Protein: CASSYQGQGIWYF.

CDR3 sequence (DNA): TGTGCCACCCAACGACCTGGGACTAGCGGAACCGAGCAGTACTTC. Translation: CATQRPGTSGTEQYF. The chain joins TRBV27 to TRBJ2-7, with TRBD2 identical over 11 bases. Germline CDR1 MNHEY, CDR2 SMNVEV (reference sequence). After removal of 10 bases from V and 6 bases from J, the junction contained 14 bases not matched to a gene. This CDR3 is built from 15 residues.